These 23 T cell receptor beta chains were sequenced from one sample in a study of blood T cell repertoires in COVID-19. The assay was immunoSEQ multiplex PCR, and TCRdb's table has in-frame clones only and misses some. In the table there are about 50,000 clones, more than 70% of which are singletons. The specimen was peripheral blood. The receptors shown here come from a woman aged 55-69 years with acute or convalescent COVID-19.

The V gene is TRBV5-4, the J gene TRBJ1-1; 9 bases match TRBD1. Germline V gene sequence: CDR1 SGHNT, CDR2 YYREEE (reference sequence). V shed 5 bases, J shed 6 bases, and the junction held 5 bases outside the gene matches. The CDR3 has 13 residues. CDR3 residues: CASRGQGAAEAFF. The DNA for the CDR3 is TGTGCCAGCAGGGGACAGGGCGCCGCTGAAGCTTTCTTT.

The J gene is TRBJ2-1, the V gene TRBV27; D perhaps matches TRBD2 (5 bases). The V and J ends lost 7 bases and 2 bases respectively, with 12 bases between them. This CDR3 region has 14 residues. CDR1 and CDR2 (germline): MNHEY, SMNVEV (reference sequence). The CDR3 DNA is TGTGCCAGCAAAACCGTCGGGGCCTACAATGAGCAGTTCTTC. Its protein product is CASKTVGAYNEQFF.

The chain uses TRBV12-5 and TRBJ2-2; 7 nucleotides align to TRBD1. CDR1 LGHNT and CDR2 FRNRAP come from the germline V gene. The CDR3 is 14 amino acids. The ends lost 6 bases at V and 2 bases at J; junction bases unmatched: 3. The CDR3 here is CASGRQGNTGELFF. CDR3 DNA sequence: TGTGCTAGTGGGAGACAGGGAAACACCGGGGAGCTGTTTTTT.

J is TRBJ2-6 and V is TRBV2, with D unresolved. Germline V gene lookup returns CDR1 SNHLY and CDR2 FYNNEI. V lost 4 bases and J lost 3, with 10 bases in between. This CDR3 comprises 15 residues. The CDR3 sequence: CASSGSRVGANVLTF. For the CDR3, the DNA is TGTGCCAGCAGTGGATCCCGGGTTGGGGCCAACGTCCTGACTTTC.

V gene TRBV2 combines with J gene TRBJ2-5; 9 positions agree with TRBD2. Trimming at V came to 3 bases and at J to 2 bases, leaving 7 bases not matched to a gene. The V gene's germline CDR1 is SNHLY and CDR2 FYNNEI. There are 16 residues in the CDR3. This CDR3 is CASSDPPSGKQETQYF. CDR3 bases: TGTGCCAGCAGTGATCCGCCTAGCGGGAAGCAAGAGACCCAGTACTTC.

The chain is built from TRBV6-5 and TRBJ2-7; tentative D call: TRBD1 (6 bases). The CDR3 is 12 residues long. V was cut by 10 bases and J by 3 bases, with 13 bases left in between. CDR1 is MNHEY and CDR2 is SVGAGI in the germline V gene. The CDR3 DNA is TGTGCCATCTCGGACAGTATCTACGAGCAGTACTTC. Protein: CAISDSIYEQYF.

The V call is TRBV9, the J call TRBJ1-2; a possible D gene is TRBD1 (5 bases). The CDR3 totals 13 residues. Trimming took 3 bases from V and 4 from J, leaving 10 bases between them. Germline V gives CDR1 SGDLS, CDR2 YYNGEE. The CDR3 loop reads CASSETASYGYTF. CDR3 DNA sequence: TGTGCCAGCAGCGAGACAGCTTCCTATGGCTACACCTTC. Looking up the rest from reference TRBV9 and TRBJ1-2 gives the full variable domain: DSGVTQTPKHLITATGQRVTLRCSPRSGDLSVYWYQQSLDQGLQFLIQYYNGEERAKGNILERFSAQQFPDLHSELNLSSLELGDSALYFCASSETASYGYTFGSGTRLTVV.

The chain couples TRBV4-1 to TRBJ1-5; D not certain. CDR1 is MGHRA and CDR2 is YSYEKL in the germline V gene. The CDR3 has 15 amino acids. V lost 0 bases and J lost 2, with 8 bases in between. CDR3 coding DNA: TGCGCCAGCAGCCAAGAGGGTGGAGGCAATCAGCCCCAGCATTTT. Translated: CASSQEGGGNQPQHF.

This chain joins TRBV6-2 or TRBV6-3 and TRBJ2-1; possibly TRBD2 for D (6 bases). Trimming shortened V by 0 bases and J by 0 bases, and 12 bases separated the two germline ends. The length of the CDR3 is 17 residues. Germline V gene lookup returns CDR1 MNHEY and CDR2 SVGEGT. CDR3 loop: CASSYSIAASSYNEQFF. The DNA for the CDR3 is TGTGCCAGCAGTTACTCGATAGCGGCCAGCTCCTACAATGAGCAGTTCTTC.

The rearrangement links TRBV5-1 to TRBJ2-1; TRBD1 agrees at 8 bases. CDR1 SGHRS and CDR2 YFSETQ come from the germline V gene. The CDR3 contains 14 residues. V lost 5 bases, J lost 4 bases, and 5 bases stayed unmatched. CDR3 nucleotides: TGCGCCAGCAGTGGGACAGGATTATACAATGAGCAGTTCTTC. Translating gives CASSGTGLYNEQFF.

The rearrangement uses TRBV20-1 and TRBJ2-4; no clear D gene. CDR3 length: 17 residues. V shed 6 bases and J shed 4 bases, with 25 bases lying between them. Looked up from germline, CDR1 is DFQATT and CDR2 is SNEGSKA (reference sequence). The CDR3 DNA is TGCAGTGCCAGTGAACATTTGGCGAGACAAGGAAAAAACATTCAGTACTTC. It encodes CSASEHLARQGKNIQYF.

Concerning this clone itself: The same CDR3 also results from other DNA sequences found in this sample. The genes are TRBV3-1 (or the pseudogene TRBV3-2) and TRBJ2-7; maybe TRBD2 (5 bases). The germline gives CDR1 LGHDT, CDR2 YNNKEL (reference sequence). CDR3 length: 12 residues. Trimming removed 2 bases at V and 4 bases at J, with 6 bases between. The CDR3: CASSQLAYEQYF. The CDR3 DNA reads TGTGCCAGCAGCCAACTAGCTTACGAGCAGTACTTC.

The chain uses TRBV7-6 and TRBJ2-7, with 8 bases aligning to TRBD1. Unmatched junction bases numbered 15, after V lost 2 bases and J lost 3 bases. The length of the CDR3 is 18 residues. Germline V gives CDR1 SGHVS, CDR2 FNYEAQ. CDR3 bases: TGTGCCAGCAGCTTAACAGCTACCGGGACAGGAGGTGACTACGAGCAGTACTTC. It encodes CASSLTATGTGGDYEQYF.

The rearrangement links TRBV3-1 (or the pseudogene TRBV3-2) to TRBJ1-2, with D possibly matching TRBD1 (5 bases). V dropped 1 base and J dropped 7 bases, with 10 bases sitting between them. CDR3 length: 13 residues. Germline CDR1 and CDR2: LGHDT and YNNKEL (reference sequence). The CDR3 loop is CASSQGPQGGYTF. In DNA form, the CDR3 reads TGTGCCAGCAGCCAAGGTCCCCAGGGTGGCTACACCTTC.

CDR3 sequence: CATSDFPGQGAGSETQYF. CDR3 in DNA: TGTGCCACCAGTGATTTCCCGGGGCAGGGGGCGGGGAGTGAGACCCAGTACTTC. The chain is built from TRBV24-1 and TRBJ2-5; TRBD1 matches at 8 bases. J gave up 5 bases and V 1 base, and 14 bases lay outside the gene matches. Germline V gene sequence: CDR1 KGHDR, CDR2 SFDVKD. The CDR3 covers 18 residues.

This chain links TRBV12-3 or TRBV12-4 with TRBJ1-1; D uncertain. V was cut by 8 bases and J by 0 bases, with 10 bases left in between. The CDR3 totals 13 residues. The CDR3, as DNA: TGTGCCAGCCTATTACAGATGAACACTGAAGCTTTCTTT. Translating gives CASLLQMNTEAFF.

The V call is TRBV2, the J call TRBJ1-2, with TRBD1 matching 9 bases. Germline V lookup: CDR1 SNHLY, CDR2 FYNNEI. V shed 6 bases, J shed 1 base, and the junction held 0 bases outside the gene matches. The CDR3 has 13 residues. The CDR3 bases are TGTGCCAGCAGGACAGGGGGTAACTATGGCTACACCTTC. Its protein product is CASRTGGNYGYTF. The full variable domain, with the rest looked up from reference TRBV2 and TRBJ1-2, is EPEVTQTPSHQVTQMGQEVILRCVPISNHLYFYWYRQILGQKVEFLVSFYNNEISEKSEIFDDQFSVERPDGSNFTLKIRSTKLEDSAMYFCASRTGGNYGYTFGSGTRLTVV.

This rearrangement joins TRBV10-3 to TRBJ2-5, with TRBD1 matching 7 bases. The CDR3 is made up of 17 amino acids. After removal of 2 bases from V and 2 bases from J, the junction contained 11 bases not matched to a gene. Germline V gene sequence: CDR1 ENHRY, CDR2 SYGVKD. CDR3 bases: TGTGCCATCAGTGAGGGGACGACAGGGACCCAACAAGAGACCCAGTACTTC. Protein product: CAISEGTTGTQQETQYF.

The genes are TRBV19 and TRBJ1-2; no clear D gene. The germline gives CDR1 LNHDA, CDR2 SQIVND (reference sequence). V dropped 5 bases and J dropped 8 bases, with 15 bases sitting between them. The CDR3 loop spans 13 amino acids. The CDR3 DNA is TGTGCCAGTAGTCCGTCTGGTCTGCGCGGCTACACCTTC. It translates to CASSPSGLRGYTF.

The CDR3, as DNA: TGTGCCAGCAGCTTATATGAGGGCTGGGGCTACACCTTC. Residues: CASSLYEGWGYTF. The chain joins TRBV7-9 to TRBJ1-2; D call uncertain. V shed 2 bases and J shed 8 bases, with 12 bases lying between them. From germline, CDR1 is SEHNR and CDR2 FQNEAQ (reference sequence). This CDR3 is 13 amino acids long. Supplemented by reference TRBV7-9 and TRBJ1-2, the full variable domain reads DTGVSQNPRHKITKRGQNVTFRCDPISEHNRLYWYRQTLGQGPEFLTYFQNEAQLEKSRLLSDRFSAERPKGSFSTLEIQRTEQGDSAMYLCASSLYEGWGYTFGSGTRLTVV.

This clone was found a few times. CDR3 bases: TGTGCCAGCAGTATCAGGGGACCTAATGAAAAACTGTTTTTT. Amino acids: CASSIRGPNEKLFF. The gene calls are TRBV2 and TRBJ1-4; perhaps TRBD1 as D (6 bases). The CDR3 sequence is 14 residues long. The germline V gene has CDR1 SNHLY and CDR2 FYNNEI. V was clipped by 5 bases and J by 3 bases, with 10 bases between them.

The chain recombines TRBV7-6 with TRBJ1-1, with D maybe TRBD1 (6 bases). The CDR3 sequence is 14 residues long. V shed 1 base and J shed 3 bases, with 9 bases lying between them. Germline V gene data show CDR1 as SGHVS and CDR2 as FNYEAQ. DNA of the CDR3: TGTGCCAGCAGCTTAGTTAAGGGGGACACTGAAGCTTTCTTT. Its protein is CASSLVKGDTEAFF.

The sample holds one count of this clone. J is TRBJ1-5 and V is TRBV6-6; 10 nucleotides agree with TRBD1. Germline loops: CDR1 MNHNY, CDR2 SVGAGI (reference sequence). J was trimmed by 4 bases and V by 6 bases; bases with no gene match: 6. The CDR3 runs to 15 residues. The CDR3: CASRRQGALNQPQHF. The CDR3 nucleotides read TGTGCCAGCAGGCGACAGGGGGCGTTAAATCAGCCCCAGCATTTT.